This T cell receptor beta chain was found in a study of blood T cell repertoires in COVID-19. Across the study: The study drew acute and convalescent COVID-19 samples from the United States, Italy and Spain. The analysed material was cDNA or gDNA that came from T cells, B-cell-depleted T cells, or PBMCs.

Source study methods: The authors estimated nucleated cell counts from reference gene primer amplification. Clones were sequenced by immunoSEQ multiplex PCR, and TCRdb holds only the in-frame ones, with some missing. The V and J calls and clone size are taken from that table; D and trimming were inferred from the DNA. The sample includes 350,000 or so clones, 90% of them seen just once. V gave up 6 bases and J gave up 6 bases; unmatched junction bases: 13. This CDR3 spans 15 amino acids. Germline CDR1 is SEHNR and CDR2 is FQNEAQ (reference sequence). The sequence derives from a man between 18 and 35 years old with active or convalescent COVID-19. V is TRBV7-9 and J is TRBJ1-1, with 7 bases aligning to TRBD1. Sequencing input: peripheral blood. CDR3 coding DNA: TGTGCCAGCAGTTTCCCGACAGGGTTGACTCCTGAAGCTTTCTTT. Translated, it gives CASSFPTGLTPEAFF.